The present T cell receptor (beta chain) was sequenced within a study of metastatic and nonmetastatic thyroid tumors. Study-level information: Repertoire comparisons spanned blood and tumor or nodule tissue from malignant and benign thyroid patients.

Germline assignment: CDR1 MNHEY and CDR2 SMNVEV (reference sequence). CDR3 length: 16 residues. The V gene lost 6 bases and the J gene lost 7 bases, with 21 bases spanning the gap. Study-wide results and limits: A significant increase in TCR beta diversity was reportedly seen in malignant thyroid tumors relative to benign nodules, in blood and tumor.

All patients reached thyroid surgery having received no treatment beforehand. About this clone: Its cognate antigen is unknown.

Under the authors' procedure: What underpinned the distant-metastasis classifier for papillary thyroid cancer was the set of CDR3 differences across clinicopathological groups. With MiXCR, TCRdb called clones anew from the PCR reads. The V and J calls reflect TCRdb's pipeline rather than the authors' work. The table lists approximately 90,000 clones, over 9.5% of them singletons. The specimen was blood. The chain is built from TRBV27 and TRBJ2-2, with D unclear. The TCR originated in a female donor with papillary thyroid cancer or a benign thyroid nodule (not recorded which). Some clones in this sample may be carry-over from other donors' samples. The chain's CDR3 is CASSPGRLTTNGELFF. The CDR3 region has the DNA TGTGCCAGCAGCCCAGGACGCCTTACTACGAACGGGGAGCTGTTTTTT.